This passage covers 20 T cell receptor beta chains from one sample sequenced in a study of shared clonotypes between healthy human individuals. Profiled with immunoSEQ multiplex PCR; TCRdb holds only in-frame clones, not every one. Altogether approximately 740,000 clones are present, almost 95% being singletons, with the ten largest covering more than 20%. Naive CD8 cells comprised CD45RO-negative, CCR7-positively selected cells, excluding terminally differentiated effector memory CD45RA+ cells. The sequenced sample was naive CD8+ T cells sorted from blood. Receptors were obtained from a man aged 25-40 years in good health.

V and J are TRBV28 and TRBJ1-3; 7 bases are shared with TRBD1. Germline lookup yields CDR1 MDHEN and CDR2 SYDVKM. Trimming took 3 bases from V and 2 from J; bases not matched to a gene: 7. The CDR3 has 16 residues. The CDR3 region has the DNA TGTGCCAGCAGTTTTTGGGACAGCATTACTGGAAACACCATATATTTT. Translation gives CASSFWDSITGNTIYF.

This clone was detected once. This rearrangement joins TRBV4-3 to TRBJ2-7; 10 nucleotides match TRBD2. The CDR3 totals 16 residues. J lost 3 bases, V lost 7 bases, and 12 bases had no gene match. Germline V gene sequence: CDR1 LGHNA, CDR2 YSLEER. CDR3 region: CASNPQELAGFYEQYF. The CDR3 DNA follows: TGCGCCAGCAATCCGCAGGAACTAGCGGGGTTCTACGAGCAGTACTTC.

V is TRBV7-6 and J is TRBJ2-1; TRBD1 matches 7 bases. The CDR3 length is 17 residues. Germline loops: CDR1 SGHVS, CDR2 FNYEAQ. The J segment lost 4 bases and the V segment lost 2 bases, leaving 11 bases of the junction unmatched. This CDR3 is CASSLSGQRTSYNEQFF. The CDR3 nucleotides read TGTGCCAGCAGCTTATCGGGACAGCGCACCTCTTACAATGAGCAGTTCTTC. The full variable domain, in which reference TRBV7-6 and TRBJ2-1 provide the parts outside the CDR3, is GAGVSQSPRYKVTKRGQDVALRCDPISGHVSLYWYRQALGQGPEFLTYFNYEAQQDKSGLPNDRFSAERPEGSISTLTIQRTEQRDSAMYRCASSLSGQRTSYNEQFFGPGTRLTVL.

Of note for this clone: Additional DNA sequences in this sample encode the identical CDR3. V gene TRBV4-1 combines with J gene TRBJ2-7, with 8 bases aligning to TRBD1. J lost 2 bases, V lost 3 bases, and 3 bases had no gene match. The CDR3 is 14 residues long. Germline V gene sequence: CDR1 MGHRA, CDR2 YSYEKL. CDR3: CASSQEQGAYEQYF. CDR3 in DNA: TGCGCCAGCAGCCAGGAACAGGGGGCCTACGAGCAGTACTTC.

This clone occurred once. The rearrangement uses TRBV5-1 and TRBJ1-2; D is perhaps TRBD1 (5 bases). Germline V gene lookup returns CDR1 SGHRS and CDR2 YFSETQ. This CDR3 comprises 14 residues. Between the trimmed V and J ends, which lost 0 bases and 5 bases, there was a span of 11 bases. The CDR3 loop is CASSLGRDDYGYTF. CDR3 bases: TGCGCCAGCAGCTTGGGAAGGGACGATTATGGCTACACCTTC.

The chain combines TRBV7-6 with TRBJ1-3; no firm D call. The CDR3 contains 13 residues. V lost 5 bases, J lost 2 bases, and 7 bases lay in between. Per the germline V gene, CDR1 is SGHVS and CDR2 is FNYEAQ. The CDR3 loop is CASSPQTGNTIYF. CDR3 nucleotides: TGTGCCAGCAGCCCCCAAACTGGAAACACCATATATTTT.

CDR3 residues: CASSTPGLAGAGTGELFF. CDR3 sequence (DNA): TGTGCCAGCAGCACACCGGGACTAGCAGGCGCTGGGACCGGGGAGCTGTTTTTT. The V gene is TRBV9, the J gene TRBJ2-2; 9 nucleotides match TRBD2. Germline trimming cut 4 bases from V and 5 bases from J; bases unmatched to any gene: 15. CDR3 size: 18 residues. Germline values: CDR1 SGDLS, CDR2 YYNGEE.

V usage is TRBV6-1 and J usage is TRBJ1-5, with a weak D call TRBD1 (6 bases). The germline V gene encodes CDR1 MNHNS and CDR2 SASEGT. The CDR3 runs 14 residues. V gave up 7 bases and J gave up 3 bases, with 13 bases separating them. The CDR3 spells CASNGGYSNQPQHF. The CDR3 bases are TGTGCCAGCAATGGGGGCTACTCCAATCAGCCCCAGCATTTT.

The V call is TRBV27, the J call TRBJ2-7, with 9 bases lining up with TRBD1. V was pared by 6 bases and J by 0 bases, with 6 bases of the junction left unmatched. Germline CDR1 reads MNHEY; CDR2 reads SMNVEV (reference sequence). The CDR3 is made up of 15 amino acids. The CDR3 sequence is CASRQGALSSYEQYF. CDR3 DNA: TGTGCCAGCAGACAGGGGGCGCTGAGCTCCTACGAGCAGTACTTC.

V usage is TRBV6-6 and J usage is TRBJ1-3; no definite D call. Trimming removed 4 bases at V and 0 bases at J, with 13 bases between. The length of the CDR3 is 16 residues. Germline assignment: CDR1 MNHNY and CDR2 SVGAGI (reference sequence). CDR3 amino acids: CASSSPDAGSGNTIYF. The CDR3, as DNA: TGTGCCAGCAGTTCCCCGGATGCGGGCTCTGGAAACACCATATATTTT.

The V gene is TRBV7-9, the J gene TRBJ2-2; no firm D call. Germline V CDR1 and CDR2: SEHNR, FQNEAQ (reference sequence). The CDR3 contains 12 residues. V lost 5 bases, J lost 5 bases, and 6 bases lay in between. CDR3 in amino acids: CASSGKTGELFF. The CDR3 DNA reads TGTGCCAGCAGCGGAAAAACCGGGGAGCTGTTTTTT. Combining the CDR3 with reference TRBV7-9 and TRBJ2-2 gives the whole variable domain DTGVSQNPRHKITKRGQNVTFRCDPISEHNRLYWYRQTLGQGPEFLTYFQNEAQLEKSRLLSDRFSAERPKGSFSTLEIQRTEQGDSAMYLCASSGKTGELFFGEGSRLTVL.

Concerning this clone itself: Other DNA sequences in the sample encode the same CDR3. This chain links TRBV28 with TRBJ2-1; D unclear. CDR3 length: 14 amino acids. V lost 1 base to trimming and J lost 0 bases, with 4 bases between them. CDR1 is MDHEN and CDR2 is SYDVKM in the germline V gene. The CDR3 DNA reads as TGTGCCAGCAGTTTATTAAGCTCCTACAATGAGCAGTTCTTC. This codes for CASSLLSSYNEQFF.

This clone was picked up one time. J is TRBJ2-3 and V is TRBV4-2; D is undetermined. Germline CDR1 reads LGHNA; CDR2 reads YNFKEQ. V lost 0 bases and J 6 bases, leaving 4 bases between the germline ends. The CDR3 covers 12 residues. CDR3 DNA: TGTGCCAGCAGCCAAGAGGTTGATACGCAGTATTTT. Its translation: CASSQEVDTQYF.

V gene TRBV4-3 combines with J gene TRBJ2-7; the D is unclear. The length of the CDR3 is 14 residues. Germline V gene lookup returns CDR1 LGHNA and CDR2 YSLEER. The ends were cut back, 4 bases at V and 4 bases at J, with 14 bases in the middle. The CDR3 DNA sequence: TGCGCCAGCAGCCCGGGCCGATCCGCTTACGAGCAGTACTTC. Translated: CASSPGRSAYEQYF.

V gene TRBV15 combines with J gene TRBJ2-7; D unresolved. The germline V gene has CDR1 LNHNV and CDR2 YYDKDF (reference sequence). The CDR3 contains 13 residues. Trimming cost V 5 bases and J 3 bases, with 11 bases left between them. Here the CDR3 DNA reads TGTGCCACCAGCCACCTGCAGGACTACGAGCAGTACTTC. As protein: CATSHLQDYEQYF.

The CDR3 coding sequence is TGTGCCAGCTCACCCCCGAACGGTCCTAATGAAAAACTGTTTTTT. Its protein product is CASSPPNGPNEKLFF. The chain uses TRBV18 and TRBJ1-4; D call uncertain. The CDR3 has 15 residues. Germline V CDR1 and CDR2: KGHSH, LQKENI. V lost 3 bases and J 3 bases, leaving 11 bases between the germline ends.

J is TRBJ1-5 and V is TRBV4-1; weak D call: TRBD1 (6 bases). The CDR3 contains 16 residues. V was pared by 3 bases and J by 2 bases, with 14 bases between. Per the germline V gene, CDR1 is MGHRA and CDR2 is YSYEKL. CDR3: CASSQRGGVGNQPQHF. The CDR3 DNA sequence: TGCGCCAGCAGCCAGAGGGGGGGCGTAGGCAATCAGCCCCAGCATTTT.

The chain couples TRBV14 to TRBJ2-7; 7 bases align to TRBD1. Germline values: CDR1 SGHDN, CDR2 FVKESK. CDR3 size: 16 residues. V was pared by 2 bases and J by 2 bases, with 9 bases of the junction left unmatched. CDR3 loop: CASSQRSRTGPYEQYF. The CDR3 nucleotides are TGTGCCAGCAGCCAAAGATCGCGGACAGGCCCCTACGAGCAGTACTTC. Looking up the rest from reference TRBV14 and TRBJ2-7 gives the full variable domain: EAGVTQFPSHSVIEKGQTVTLRCDPISGHDNLYWYRRVMGKEIKFLLHFVKESKQDESGMPNNRFLAERTGGTYSTLKVQPAELEDSGVYFCASSQRSRTGPYEQYFGPGTRLTVT.

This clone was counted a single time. This CDR3 is CASSLDAGTASYEQYF. CDR3 in DNA: TGTGCCAGCAGCTTGGACGCCGGGACGGCATCTTACGAGCAGTACTTC. The V call is TRBV5-4, the J call TRBJ2-7, with D possibly called TRBD1 or TRBD2 (5 bases each). The germline V gene encodes CDR1 SGHNT and CDR2 YYREEE (reference sequence). CDR3 length: 16 residues. Trimming took off 0 bases at V and 4 bases at J, with 17 bases between the two ends.

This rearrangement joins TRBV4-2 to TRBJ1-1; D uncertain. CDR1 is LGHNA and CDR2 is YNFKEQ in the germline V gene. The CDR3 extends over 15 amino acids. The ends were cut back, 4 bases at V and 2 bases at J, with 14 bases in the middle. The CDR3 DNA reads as TGTGCCAGCAGCCCGACCTCCCTGCTAAACACTGAAGCTTTCTTT. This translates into CASSPTSLLNTEAFF.